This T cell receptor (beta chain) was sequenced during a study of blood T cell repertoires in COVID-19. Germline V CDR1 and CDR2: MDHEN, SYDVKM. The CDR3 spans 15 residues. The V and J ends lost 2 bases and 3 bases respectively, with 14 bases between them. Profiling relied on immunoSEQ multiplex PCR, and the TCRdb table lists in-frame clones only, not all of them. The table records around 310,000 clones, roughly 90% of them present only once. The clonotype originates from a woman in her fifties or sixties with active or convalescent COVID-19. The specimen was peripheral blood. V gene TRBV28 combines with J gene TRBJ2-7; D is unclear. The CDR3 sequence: CASSLALGQIYEQYF. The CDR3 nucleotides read TGTGCCAGCAGTTTAGCTCTGGGCCAGATCTACGAGCAGTACTTC.